This entry concerns a single TCR beta chain. The sample is drawn from a study of T cell changes during pregnancy in multiple sclerosis. Assay: immunoSEQ multiplex PCR; the TCRdb copy retains only in-frame clones and omits some. The data show more than 85,000 clones, about 94% seen once. This sequence was found in a female donor in good health, enrolled as a control in a pregnancy study. This sample comprised peripheral blood, obtained after pregnancy.

The CDR3: CASNSPTSGIYEQYF. In DNA, the CDR3 is TGTGCCAGCAACTCCCCGACTAGCGGGATCTACGAGCAGTACTTC. The chain has TRBV7-2 and TRBJ2-7; 11 bases match TRBD2. CDR3 length: 15 amino acids. With 7 bases clipped from V and 3 bases from J, the junction kept 8 bases outside the gene matches. The germline gives CDR1 SGHTA, CDR2 FQGNSA.